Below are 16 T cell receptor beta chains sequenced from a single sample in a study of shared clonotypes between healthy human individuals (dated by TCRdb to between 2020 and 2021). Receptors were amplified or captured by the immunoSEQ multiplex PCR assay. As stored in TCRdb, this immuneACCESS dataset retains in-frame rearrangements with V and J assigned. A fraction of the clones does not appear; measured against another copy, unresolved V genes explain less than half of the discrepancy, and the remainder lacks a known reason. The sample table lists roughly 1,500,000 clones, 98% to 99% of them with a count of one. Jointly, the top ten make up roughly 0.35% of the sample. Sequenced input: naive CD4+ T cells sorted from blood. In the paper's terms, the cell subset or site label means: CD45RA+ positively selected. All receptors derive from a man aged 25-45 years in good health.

CDR3 region: CASSLVGEDTQYF. CDR3 coding DNA: TGTGCCAGCAGCTTAGTGGGGGAAGATACGCAGTATTTT. The chain is built from TRBV7-9 and TRBJ2-3; tentatively, D is TRBD1 or TRBD2 (5 bases each). Germline CDR1 and CDR2: SEHNR and FQNEAQ (reference sequence). The CDR3 runs 13 residues. The germline V and J ends were trimmed by 1 base and 5 bases, with 7 bases remaining between them.

As DNA, the CDR3 is TGTGCCAGCAGCGCGGGGTCCTACGAGCAGTACTTC. Translating it yields CASSAGSYEQYF. The chain combines TRBV7-9 with TRBJ2-7; the D gene is possibly TRBD2 (6 bases). Germline V lookup: CDR1 SEHNR, CDR2 FQNEAQ (reference sequence). V lost 5 bases to trimming and J lost 1 base, with 6 bases between them. The CDR3 covers 12 residues.

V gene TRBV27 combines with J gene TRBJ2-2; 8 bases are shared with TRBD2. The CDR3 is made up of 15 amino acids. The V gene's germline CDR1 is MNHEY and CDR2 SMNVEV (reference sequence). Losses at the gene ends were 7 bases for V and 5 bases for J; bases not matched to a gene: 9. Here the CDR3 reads CASTISAGDTGELFF. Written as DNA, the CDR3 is TGTGCCAGCACCATCTCAGCGGGAGATACCGGGGAGCTGTTTTTT.

The CDR3: CASSFLTGSYNEQFF. Here the CDR3 DNA reads TGTGCCAGCAGCTTCTTGACAGGGTCATACAATGAGCAGTTCTTC. The chain combines TRBV7-6 with TRBJ2-1, with 7 bases aligning to TRBD1. From germline, CDR1 is SGHVS and CDR2 FNYEAQ. The CDR3 contains 15 residues. V gave up 3 bases and J gave up 4 bases; unmatched junction bases: 6.

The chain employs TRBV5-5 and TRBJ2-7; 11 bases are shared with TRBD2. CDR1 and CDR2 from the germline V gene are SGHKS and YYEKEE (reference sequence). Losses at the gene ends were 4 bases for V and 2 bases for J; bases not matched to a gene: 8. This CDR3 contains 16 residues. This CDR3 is CASSIGLAGSTYEQYF. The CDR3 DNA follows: TGTGCCAGCAGCATTGGACTAGCGGGCTCAACCTACGAGCAGTACTTC.

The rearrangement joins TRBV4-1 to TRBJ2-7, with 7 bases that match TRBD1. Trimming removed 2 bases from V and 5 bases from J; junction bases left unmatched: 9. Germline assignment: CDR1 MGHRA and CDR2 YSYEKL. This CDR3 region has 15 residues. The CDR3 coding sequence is TGCGCCAGCAGCCAACGCACCCAGGGGGTCAACGAGCAGTACTTC. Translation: CASSQRTQGVNEQYF.

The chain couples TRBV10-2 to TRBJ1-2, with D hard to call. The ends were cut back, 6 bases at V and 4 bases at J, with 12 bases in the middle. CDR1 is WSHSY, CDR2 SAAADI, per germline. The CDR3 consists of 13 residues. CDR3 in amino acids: CASSLEALYGYTF. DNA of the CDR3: TGCGCCAGCAGCCTCGAGGCCCTCTATGGCTACACCTTC.

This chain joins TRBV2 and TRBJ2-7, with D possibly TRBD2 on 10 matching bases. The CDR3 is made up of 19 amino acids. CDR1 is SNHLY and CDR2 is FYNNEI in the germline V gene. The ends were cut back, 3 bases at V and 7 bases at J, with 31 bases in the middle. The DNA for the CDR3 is TGTGCCAGCAGTGACCACAGGGGGCATCCCACTAGCGGGGATGGGGAGCAGTACTTC. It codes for CASSDHRGHPTSGDGEQYF.

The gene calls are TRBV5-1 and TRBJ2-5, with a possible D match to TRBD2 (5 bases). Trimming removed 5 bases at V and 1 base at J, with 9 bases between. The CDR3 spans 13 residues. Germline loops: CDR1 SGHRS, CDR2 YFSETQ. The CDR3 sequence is CASRIGLQETQYF. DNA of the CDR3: TGCGCCAGCAGAATAGGACTCCAAGAGACCCAGTACTTC.

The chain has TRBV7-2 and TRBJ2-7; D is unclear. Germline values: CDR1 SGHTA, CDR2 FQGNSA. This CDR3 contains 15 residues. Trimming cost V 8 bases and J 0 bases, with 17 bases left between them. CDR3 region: CASSARPYSSYEQYF. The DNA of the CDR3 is TGTGCCAGCTCCGCTCGGCCGTACTCCTCCTACGAGCAGTACTTC.

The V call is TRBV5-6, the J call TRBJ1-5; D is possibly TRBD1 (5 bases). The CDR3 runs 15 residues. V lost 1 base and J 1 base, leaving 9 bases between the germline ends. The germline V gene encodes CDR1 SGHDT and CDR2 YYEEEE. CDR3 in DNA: TGTGCCAGCAGCTTGCGGGGGGGAAGCAATCAGCCCCAGCATTTT. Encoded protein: CASSLRGGSNQPQHF.

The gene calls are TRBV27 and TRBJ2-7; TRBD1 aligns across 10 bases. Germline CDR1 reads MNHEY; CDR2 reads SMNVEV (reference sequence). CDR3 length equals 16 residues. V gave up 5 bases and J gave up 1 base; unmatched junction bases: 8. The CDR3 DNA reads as TGTGCCAGCAGTCCCCGAAGGGGACAGGGGTCCTACGAGCAGTACTTC. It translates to CASSPRRGQGSYEQYF.

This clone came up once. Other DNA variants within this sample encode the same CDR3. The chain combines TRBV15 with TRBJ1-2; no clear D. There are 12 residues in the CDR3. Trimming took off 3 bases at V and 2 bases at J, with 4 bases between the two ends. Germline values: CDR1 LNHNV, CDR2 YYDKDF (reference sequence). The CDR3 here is CATSRENYGYTF. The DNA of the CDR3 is TGTGCCACCAGCAGGGAGAACTATGGCTACACCTTC.

The CDR3 DNA is TGTGCCAGCTCGCAGACAGGGGGGAATGAAGAGACCCAGTACTTC. This gives the protein CASSQTGGNEETQYF. The chain carries TRBV18 and TRBJ2-5; 9 nucleotides line up with TRBD1. This CDR3 region has 15 residues. Trimming cost V 6 bases and J 3 bases; bases outside gene matches: 8. The germline CDR1 and CDR2 sequences are KGHSH and LQKENI.

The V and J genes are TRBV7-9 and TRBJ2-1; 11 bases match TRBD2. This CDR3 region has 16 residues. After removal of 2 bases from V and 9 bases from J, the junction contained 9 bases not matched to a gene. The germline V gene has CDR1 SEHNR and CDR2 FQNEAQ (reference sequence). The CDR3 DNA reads TGTGCCAGCAGCTTACATAGCGGGAGGGTTCCTTCTGAGCAGTTCTTC. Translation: CASSLHSGRVPSEQFF.

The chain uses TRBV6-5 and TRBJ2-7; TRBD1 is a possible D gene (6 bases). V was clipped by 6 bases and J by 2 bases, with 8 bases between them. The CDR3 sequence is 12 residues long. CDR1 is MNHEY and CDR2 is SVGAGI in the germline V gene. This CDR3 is CASRRDTYEQYF. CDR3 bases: TGTGCCAGCAGAAGGGACACCTACGAGCAGTACTTC.